This T cell receptor (beta chain) was documented in a study of T-cell reconstitution after alpha-beta-depleted transplantation in children. Note on this clonotype: Its matching antigen is unknown.

With 4 bases removed from V and 3 bases from J, the gap between germline ends came to 4 bases. Germline lookup yields CDR1 MNHNS and CDR2 SASEGT. The CDR3 spans 11 residues. The TCRbeta library was prepared with unique molecular identifiers. TCRdb reprocessed the PCR reads with MiXCR, giving one entry per CDR3 protein. The sample includes 90,000 to 150,000 distinct CDR3 sequences, about 23% of them seen just once. Overall study results and limits: From newly produced T cells came most of the T-cell counts and diversity one year after transplant. The origin of alpha-beta T cells about two months after transplant was reportedly several hundred expanded graft clones.

The chain combines TRBV6-1 with TRBJ2-7; D not resolved. Source: PBMCs, mostly from graft donor cells, taken 180 days after TCRalphabeta/CD19-depleted stem cell transplant. The receptor was derived from a male patient between 2 and 15 years old who had a stem cell transplant for chronic granulomatous disease, so the T cells may come from the graft donor. Here the CDR3 reads CASSGHYEQYF. The CDR3 DNA follows: TGTGCCAGCAGTGGTCACTACGAGCAGTACTTC.